Listed below are T cell receptor beta chains from one sample, sequenced in a study of blood T cell repertoires in COVID-19. The assay was immunoSEQ multiplex PCR, and TCRdb's table has in-frame clones only and misses some. This sample has more than 150,000 clones, with approximately 88% found just once. Sequencing was carried out using peripheral blood. These TCRs come from a man aged 60 to 69 with acute or convalescent COVID-19. Both conserved end residues are part of each CDR3. The order of the fields is V gene, J gene, clone size, D gene, CDR3 DNA, CDR3 protein. A D gene is named only where the DNA matches it firmly. Clone size, where shown, is once, few, many, or a class for clones that have expanded.

TRBV2	TRBJ2-3	once	NA	TGTGCCAGCAGTGTGGGGGGAAAACTCACAGATACGCAGTATTTT	CASSVGGKLTDTQYF
TRBV4-1	TRBJ2-7	NA	NA	TGCGCCAGCAGCCAACCGGGACTCGGCACCTACGAGCAGTACTTC	CASSQPGLGTYEQYF
TRBV20-1	TRBJ1-4	NA	NA	TGCAGTGCGGCCCCGTCGGAAAAACTGTTTTTT	CSAAPSEKLFF
TRBV4-3	TRBJ1-2	NA	TRBD1	TGCGCCAGCAGCCAAGCCCCAGGACAGGGTGGCTACACCTTC	CASSQAPGQGGYTF
TRBV2	TRBJ1-6	NA	TRBD1	TGTGCCAGCAGTGAAATAGGGACAGAGAATTCACCCCTCCACTTT	CASSEIGTENSPLHF
TRBV14	TRBJ2-5	NA	NA	TGTGCCAGCAGCCAATCCGTACAGATCCAAGAGACCCAGTACTTC	CASSQSVQIQETQYF
TRBV4-2	TRBJ2-3	NA	NA	TGTGCCAGCAGCCCAAACACAGATACGCAGTATTTT	CASSPNTDTQYF
TRBV19	TRBJ2-1	NA	TRBD2	TGTGCCAGTAGTATTCCGCTAGCGGGGGGACTACACAATGAGCAGTTCTTC	CASSIPLAGGLHNEQFF
TRBV5-6	TRBJ1-4	once	NA	TGTGCCAGCAGCTTGGATTTTGGGGAGGATGGAAAACTGTTTTTT	CASSLDFGEDGKLFF
TRBV2	TRBJ1-5	NA	NA	TGTGCCAGCAGGACGGCAGGTGCGAGTGGGCCCCAGCATTTT	CASRTAGASGPQHF
TRBV7-8	TRBJ2-7	NA	TRBD1	TGTGCCAGCAGCCTTAACCCCGGGACAGCCTACCAGGAGCAGTACTTC	CASSLNPGTAYQEQYF
TRBV10-3	TRBJ2-7	NA	NA	TGTGCCATCGGCCACAGGGACTCCTACGAGCAGTACTTC	CAIGHRDSYEQYF
TRBV2	TRBJ2-3	NA	TRBD2	TGTGCCAGCAGCGACGGACTAGCGGGGAACACAGATACGCAGTATTTT	CASSDGLAGNTDTQYF
TRBV5-1	TRBJ2-3	NA	NA	TGCGCCAGCAGCCGAGACGTATGGGCTGGAGATACGCAGTATTTT	CASSRDVWAGDTQYF
TRBV12-5	TRBJ1-5	NA	NA	TGTGCTAGTGGAAGGGGCCCGTATCAGCCCCAGCATTTT	CASGRGPYQPQHF
TRBV12-5	TRBJ2-3	few	NA	TGTGCTAGTGACGCCTCATCAGCGGGTACAGATACGCAGTATTTT	CASDASSAGTDTQYF
TRBV7-2	TRBJ1-6	NA	NA	TGTGCCAGCAGCTTAGGCCTACAAGGGAGCTCCTATAATTCACCCCTCCACTTT	CASSLGLQGSSYNSPLHF
TRBV19	TRBJ1-1	NA	TRBD1	TGTGCCAGTAGTTCCCGACAGGGGGCTCCGAACACTGAAGCTTTCTTT	CASSSRQGAPNTEAFF
TRBV7-3	TRBJ2-1	NA	NA	TGTGCCAGCAGTTTTAGCGGCAATGAGCAGTTCTTC	CASSFSGNEQFF
TRBV10-3	TRBJ2-3	NA	TRBD2	TGTGCCATCAGTGAGGGCCTTGGGACTTCCCAAACGGGACTAGCGGGGATTACGCAGTATTTT	CAISEGLGTSQTGLAGITQYF
TRBV6-5	TRBJ2-1	NA	NA	TGTGCCAGCTCGGCTAGCAACAATGAGCAGTTCTTC	CASSASNNEQFF
TRBV7-9	TRBJ2-7	NA	NA	TGTGCCAGCAGTAAACAGGGCGTCCCCCTCGAGCAGTACTTC	CASSKQGVPLEQYF
TRBV30	TRBJ2-7	NA	NA	TGTGCCTGGCGGACAAACAGGGGGGGATACGAGCAGTACTTC	CAWRTNRGGYEQYF
TRBV24-1	TRBJ1-4	NA	NA	TGTGCCACCAGTGATTCTAATTTGAACAGAGAGCTGTTTTTT	CATSDSNLNRELFF
TRBV5-4	TRBJ2-3	NA	TRBD2	TGTGCCAGCAGCTTGGCGGGTAGCGGGCCAGCCACAGATACGCAGTATTTT	CASSLAGSGPATDTQYF
TRBV6-4	TRBJ2-2	NA	NA	TGTGCCAGCAGTGTTCAGGGTACCGGGGAGCTGTTTTTT	CASSVQGTGELFF
TRBV27	TRBJ2-2	NA	NA	TGTGCCAGCAGGAGCCCCTCCGCCGGGGAGCTGTTTTTT	CASRSPSAGELFF
TRBV5-4	TRBJ2-2	NA	TRBD2	TGTGCCAGCACCCGGACTAGCGGGGTACGAACCGGGGAGCTGTTTTTT	CASTRTSGVRTGELFF
TRBV2	TRBJ1-3	NA	TRBD1	TGTGCCAGCAGTGACGCCGGGACAGGGACTATCTCTGGAAACACCATATATTTT	CASSDAGTGTISGNTIYF
TRBV5-1	TRBJ1-2	NA	TRBD1	TGCGCCAGCAGCTGGACGGGACAGCATAACTATGGCTACACCTTC	CASSWTGQHNYGYTF
TRBV7-9	TRBJ1-1	NA	NA	TGTGCCAGCAGCCTCGGGGGACAAGCTTTCTTT	CASSLGGQAFF
TRBV6-1	TRBJ1-2	NA	TRBD1	TGTGCCAGCAGTGAGGGACAGGGGGAATTCGGCTACACCTTC	CASSEGQGEFGYTF
TRBV3-1/TRBV3-2	TRBJ1-5	NA	NA	TGTGCCAGCAGCTACGGTAGCGGGCAGCCCCAGCATTTT	CASSYGSGQPQHF
TRBV7-6	TRBJ2-2	NA	TRBD2	TGTGCCAGCAGCCGGCGGGGGGAAACGAACACCGGGGAGCTGTTTTTT	CASSRRGETNTGELFF
TRBV20-1	TRBJ1-1	NA	NA	TGCAGTGCTAGTGGCGACAGGATGAACACTGAAGCTTTCTTT	CSASGDRMNTEAFF
TRBV19	TRBJ1-2	NA	NA	TGTGCCAGTAGCCCACAGGGCTCTGGCTACACCTTC	CASSPQGSGYTF
TRBV7-5	TRBJ1-1	NA	NA	TGTGCCAGAAGCCACTGTTACAGACAGAACACTGAAGCTTTCTTT	CARSHCYRQNTEAFF
TRBV4-1	TRBJ2-2	NA	NA	TGCGCCAGCCAAGTCCAGGCACAGACAAACACCGGGGAGCTGTTTTTT	CASQVQAQTNTGELFF
TRBV18	TRBJ2-2	NA	NA	TGTGCCAGCTCACCGCCAGTCGGGGAGCTGTTTTTT	CASSPPVGELFF
TRBV19	TRBJ2-5	NA	NA	TGTGCCAGTAGTTTTGGCAGGACTCAAGAGACCCAGTACTTC	CASSFGRTQETQYF
TRBV6-2/TRBV6-3	TRBJ2-3	NA	NA	TGTGCCAGCAGTTACCCACAGGGTGGCACAGATACGCAGTATTTT	CASSYPQGGTDTQYF
TRBV12-3/TRBV12-4	TRBJ2-7	once	NA	TGTGCCAGCACCACGTACTTCGAGCAGTACTTC	CASTTYFEQYF